The 14 T cell receptor beta chains below all came from one sample that was sequenced in a study of T and B cells in COVID-19 patients. TRB was amplified from about 240-490 ng of blood genomic DNA. TRB rearrangements were amplified by multiplex PCR with BIOMED2 TRB-A/B primers. A single record per CDR3 protein comes from TCRdb applying MiXCR to the multiplex PCR reads. The table lists about 10,000 distinct CDR3 sequences, around 34% of them singletons. Material for sequencing was blood. The source is a human donor with active COVID-19.

V and J are TRBV7-2 and TRBJ1-1; 8 bases align to TRBD1. This CDR3 spans 15 amino acids. Germline trimming cut 3 bases from V and 0 bases from J; bases unmatched to any gene: 3. Germline V gives CDR1 SGHTA, CDR2 FQGNSA. CDR3 sequence reads: CASSFRTGLNTEAFF. The CDR3 coding sequence is TGTGCCAGCAGCTTTCGGACAGGGCTGAACACTGAAGCTTTCTTT. Complete variable domain (other parts from reference TRBV7-2 and TRBJ1-1): GAGVSQSPSNKVTEKGKDVELRCDPISGHTALYWYRQSLGQGLEFLIYFQGNSAPDKSGLPSDRFSAERTGGSVSTLTIQRTQQEDSAVYLCASSFRTGLNTEAFFGQGTRLTVV.

The chain is built from TRBV24-1 and TRBJ1-2; D is possibly TRBD1 (5 bases). Germline CDR1 is KGHDR and CDR2 is SFDVKD. Between the trimmed V and J ends, which lost 5 bases and 5 bases, there was a span of 5 bases. The CDR3 has 11 amino acids. The CDR3 nucleotides are TGTGCCACCAGTGGGGGGTATGGCTACACCTTC. This translates into CATSGGYGYTF.

J is TRBJ2-2 and V is TRBV5-6, with 13 bases identical to TRBD2. Germline V gives CDR1 SGHDT, CDR2 YYEEEE. With V trimmed by 4 bases and J by 4 bases, 4 bases remained unmatched. The CDR3 totals 16 residues. The DNA for the CDR3 is TGTGCCAGCAGCAGGACTAGCGGGGGAAGCACCGGGGAGCTGTTTTTT. Protein sequence: CASSRTSGGSTGELFF.

The CDR3 coding sequence is TGCGCCAGCAGCTTTGATAAGGGTGGGACTGAAGCTTTCTTT. It translates to CASSFDKGGTEAFF. The chain links TRBV5-1 to TRBJ1-1; no clear D. The CDR3 extends over 14 amino acids. V dropped 2 bases and J dropped 5 bases, with 13 bases sitting between them. Germline CDR1 and CDR2: SGHRS and YFSETQ.

This clonotype is medium-sized (0.01 to 0.1%) in the sample. This sequence joins TRBV27 and TRBJ2-3; D is perhaps TRBD1 (5 bases). Germline lookup yields CDR1 MNHEY and CDR2 SMNVEV (reference sequence). V was shortened by 0 bases and J by 11 bases, with 18 bases between the two germline ends. This CDR3 has 15 residues. The CDR3 loop is CASSLSIIPPQEQYF. The CDR3 DNA reads as TGTGCCAGCAGTTTATCGATAATACCCCCACAGGAGCAGTATTTT.

The chain couples TRBV27 to TRBJ2-2; TRBD2 aligns across 10 bases. Germline CDR1 is MNHEY and CDR2 is SMNVEV (reference sequence). Trimming cost V 4 bases and J 1 base; bases outside gene matches: 3. The CDR3 consists of 16 residues. Here the CDR3 DNA reads TGTGCCAGCAGTTCCAGGACTAGCGGGAACACCGGGGAGCTGTTTTTT. Residues: CASSSRTSGNTGELFF.

This sequence joins TRBV5-1 and TRBJ1-1; the match to TRBD1 covers 7 bases. Germline CDR1 is SGHRS and CDR2 is YFSETQ. The CDR3 covers 14 residues. V shed 0 bases, J shed 5 bases, and the junction held 4 bases outside the gene matches. The CDR3 DNA sequence: TGCGCCAGCAGCTTGGTTGGCAGGGGGACTGAAGCTTTCTTT. This encodes CASSLVGRGTEAFF.

Sample share makes this clonotype medium-sized. The CDR3 reads CASSLGLAGNEQFF. In nucleotides, the CDR3 is TGTGCCAGCAGCTTGGGACTAGCGGGGAATGAGCAGTTCTTC. The genes are TRBV7-6 and TRBJ2-1; 13 positions agree with TRBD2. V lost 3 bases and J lost 7; bases outside the gene matches: 0. This CDR3 comprises 14 residues. Germline V CDR1 and CDR2: SGHVS, FNYEAQ. Full variable domain (remainder filled in from reference TRBV7-6 and TRBJ2-1): GAGVSQSPRYKVTKRGQDVALRCDPISGHVSLYWYRQALGQGPEFLTYFNYEAQQDKSGLPNDRFSAERPEGSISTLTIQRTEQRDSAMYRCASSLGLAGNEQFFGPGTRLTVL.

This chain links TRBV5-1 with TRBJ2-7; D is uncertain. Trimming removed 4 bases from V and 1 base from J, with 12 bases in between. The CDR3 is 14 amino acids. The germline V gene encodes CDR1 SGHRS and CDR2 YFSETQ. CDR3 bases: TGCGCCAGCAGCCCGTTAGTTGTTTCCTACGAGCAGTACTTC. It encodes CASSPLVVSYEQYF.

This clonotype was recorded a few times. V gene TRBV7-9 combines with J gene TRBJ2-1, with D hard to call. The CDR3 has 13 residues. Looked up from germline, CDR1 is SEHNR and CDR2 is FQNEAQ (reference sequence). Trimming took 4 bases from V and 6 from J, leaving 10 bases between them. The CDR3 coding sequence is TGTGCCAGCAGCTCCCCGACGGGCAATGAGCAGTTCTTC. The encoded protein is CASSSPTGNEQFF.

The chain recombines TRBV30 with TRBJ1-2; D uncertain. V lost 0 bases, J lost 8 bases, and 22 bases lay in between. Per germline, CDR1 GTSNPN and CDR2 SVGIG (reference sequence). The CDR3 is made up of 16 amino acids. The CDR3 nucleotides read TGTGCCTGGAGTGTATTCCCTCTTGACGGGGTGGGCGGCTACACCTTC. Protein: CAWSVFPLDGVGGYTF.

CDR3 amino acids: CASRVGTTDTQYF. The CDR3 DNA follows: TGTGCCAGCAGGGTGGGGACCACAGATACGCAGTATTTT. The chain combines TRBV6-1 with TRBJ2-3, with D perhaps being TRBD1 or TRBD2 (5 bases each). Per the germline V gene, CDR1 is MNHNS and CDR2 is SASEGT. The V gene lost 6 bases and the J gene lost 2 bases, with 9 bases spanning the gap. The CDR3 runs to 13 residues.

This clonotype is categorized as medium-sized. The rearrangement links TRBV19 to TRBJ1-4, with D perhaps matching TRBD1 (5 bases). This CDR3 comprises 14 residues. Germline assignment: CDR1 LNHDA and CDR2 SQIVND (reference sequence). The V gene lost 7 bases and the J gene lost 8 bases, with 17 bases spanning the gap. The CDR3 region is CASTSTGDGEKLFF. The CDR3 DNA reads TGTGCCAGTACCTCAACGGGGGATGGAGAAAAACTGTTTTTT.

The rearrangement uses TRBV5-1 and TRBJ1-2; D is uncertain. V was cut by 6 bases and J by 6 bases, with 27 bases left in between. CDR1 is SGHRS and CDR2 is YFSETQ in the germline V gene. The CDR3 spans 17 residues. Written as DNA, the CDR3 is TGCGCCAGCACCCTCTTAACGGGTACAGCTGATTTGGATGGCTACACCTTC. It specifies CASTLLTGTADLDGYTF.